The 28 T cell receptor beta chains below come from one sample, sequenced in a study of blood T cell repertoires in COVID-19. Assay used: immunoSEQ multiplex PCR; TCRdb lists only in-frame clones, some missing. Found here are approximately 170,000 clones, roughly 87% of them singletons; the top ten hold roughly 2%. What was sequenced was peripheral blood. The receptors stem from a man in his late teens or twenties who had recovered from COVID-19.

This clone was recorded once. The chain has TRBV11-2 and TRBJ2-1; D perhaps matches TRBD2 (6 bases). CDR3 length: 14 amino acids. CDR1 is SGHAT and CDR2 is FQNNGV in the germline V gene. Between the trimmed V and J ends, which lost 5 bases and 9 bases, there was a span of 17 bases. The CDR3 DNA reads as TGTGCCAGCAGCCGATCCCGACTAGAGGGTGAGCAGTTCTTC. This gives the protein CASSRSRLEGEQFF.

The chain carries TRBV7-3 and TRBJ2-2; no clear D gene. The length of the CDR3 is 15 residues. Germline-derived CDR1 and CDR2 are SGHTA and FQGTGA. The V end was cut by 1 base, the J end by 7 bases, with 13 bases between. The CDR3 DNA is TGTGCCAGCAGCTTAAGTGTAGTCCCGGGCGGGGAGCTGTTTTTT. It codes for CASSLSVVPGGELFF. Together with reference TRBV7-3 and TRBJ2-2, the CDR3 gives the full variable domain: GAGVSQTPSNKVTEKGKYVELRCDPISGHTALYWYRQSLGQGPEFLIYFQGTGAADDSGLPNDRFFAVRPEGSVSTLKIQRTERGDSAVYLCASSLSVVPGGELFFGEGSRLTVL.

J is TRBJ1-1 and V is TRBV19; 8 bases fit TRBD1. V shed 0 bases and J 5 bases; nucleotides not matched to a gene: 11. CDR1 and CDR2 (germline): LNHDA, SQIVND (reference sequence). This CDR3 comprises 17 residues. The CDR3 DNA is TGTGCCAGTAGTATAGACCCAGGGGGCAAAGTAAGGACTGAAGCTTTCTTT. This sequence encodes CASSIDPGGKVRTEAFF.

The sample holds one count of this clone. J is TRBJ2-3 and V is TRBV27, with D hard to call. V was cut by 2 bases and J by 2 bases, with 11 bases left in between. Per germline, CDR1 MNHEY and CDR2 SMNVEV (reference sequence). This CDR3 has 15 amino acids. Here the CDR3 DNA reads TGTGCCAGCAGTTTAGCTTGGCGGCACACAGATACGCAGTATTTT. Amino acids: CASSLAWRHTDTQYF.

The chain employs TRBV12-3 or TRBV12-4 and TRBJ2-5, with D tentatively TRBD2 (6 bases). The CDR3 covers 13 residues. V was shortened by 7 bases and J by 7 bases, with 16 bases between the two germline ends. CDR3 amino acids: CASISGPRGTQYF. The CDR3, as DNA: TGTGCCAGCATTAGCGGTCCCCGGGGGACCCAGTACTTC.

The CDR3 loop reads CASTRQGARQYTDTQYF. As DNA, the CDR3 is TGTGCCAGCACAAGACAGGGGGCCCGCCAATACACAGATACGCAGTATTTT. V is TRBV27 and J is TRBJ2-3; TRBD1 matches 10 bases. There are 17 residues in the CDR3. The junction had 12 bases not matched to a gene; V was cut back by 7 bases and J by 2 bases. Germline assignment: CDR1 MNHEY and CDR2 SMNVEV (reference sequence).

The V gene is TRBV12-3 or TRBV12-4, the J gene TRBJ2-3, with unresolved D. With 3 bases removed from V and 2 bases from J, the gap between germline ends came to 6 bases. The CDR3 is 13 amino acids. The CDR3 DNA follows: TGTGCCAGCAGTTTGGGCCCCACAGATACGCAGTATTTT. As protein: CASSLGPTDTQYF.

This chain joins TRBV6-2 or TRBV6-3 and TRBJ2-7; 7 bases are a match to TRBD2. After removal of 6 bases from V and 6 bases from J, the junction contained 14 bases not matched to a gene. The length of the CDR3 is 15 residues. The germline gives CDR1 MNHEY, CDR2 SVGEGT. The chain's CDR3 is CASRPTGLGSGEQYF. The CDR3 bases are TGTGCCAGCAGGCCTACCGGACTAGGATCTGGCGAGCAGTACTTC.

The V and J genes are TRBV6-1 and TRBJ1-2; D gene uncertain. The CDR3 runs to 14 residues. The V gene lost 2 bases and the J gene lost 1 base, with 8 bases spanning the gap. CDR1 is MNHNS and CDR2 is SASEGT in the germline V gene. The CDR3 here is CASSEIQVNYGYTF. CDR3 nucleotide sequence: TGTGCCAGCAGTGAAATCCAGGTTAACTATGGCTACACCTTC.

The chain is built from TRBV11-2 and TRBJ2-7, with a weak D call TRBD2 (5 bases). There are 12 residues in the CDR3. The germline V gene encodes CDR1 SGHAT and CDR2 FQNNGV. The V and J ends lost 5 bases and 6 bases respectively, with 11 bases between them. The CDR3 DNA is TGTGCCAGCAGCGGACTGGGCGGCGAGCAGTACTTC. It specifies CASSGLGGEQYF.

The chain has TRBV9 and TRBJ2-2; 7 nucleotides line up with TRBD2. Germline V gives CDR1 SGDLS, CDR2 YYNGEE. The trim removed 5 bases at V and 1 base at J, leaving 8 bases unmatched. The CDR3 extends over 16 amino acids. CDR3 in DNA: TGTGCCAGCAGTGGGCTCGGGACTAAGAACACCGGGGAGCTGTTTTTT. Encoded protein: CASSGLGTKNTGELFF.

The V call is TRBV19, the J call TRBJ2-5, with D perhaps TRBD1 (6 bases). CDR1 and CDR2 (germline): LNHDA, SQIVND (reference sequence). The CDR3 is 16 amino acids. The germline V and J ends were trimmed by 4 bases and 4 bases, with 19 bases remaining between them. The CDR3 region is CASSTFSTGLGETQYF. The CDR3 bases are TGTGCCAGTAGTACCTTTTCTACAGGGCTGGGAGAGACCCAGTACTTC.

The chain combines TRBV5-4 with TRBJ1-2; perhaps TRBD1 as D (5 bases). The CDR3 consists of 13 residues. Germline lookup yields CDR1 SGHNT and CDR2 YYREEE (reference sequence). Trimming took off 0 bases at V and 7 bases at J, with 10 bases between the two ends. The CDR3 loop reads CASSLDPGGGYTF. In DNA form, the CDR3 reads TGTGCCAGCAGCTTGGACCCGGGGGGTGGCTACACCTTC.

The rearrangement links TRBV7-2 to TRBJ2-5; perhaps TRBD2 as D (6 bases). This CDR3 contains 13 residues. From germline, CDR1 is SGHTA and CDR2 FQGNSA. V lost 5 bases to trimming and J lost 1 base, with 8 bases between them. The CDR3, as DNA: TGTGCCAGCAGCCGGGACTCCCAAGAGACCCAGTACTTC. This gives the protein CASSRDSQETQYF. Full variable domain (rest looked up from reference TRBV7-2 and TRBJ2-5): GAGVSQSPSNKVTEKGKDVELRCDPISGHTALYWYRQSLGQGLEFLIYFQGNSAPDKSGLPSDRFSAERTGGSVSTLTIQRTQQEDSAVYLCASSRDSQETQYFGPGTRLLVL.

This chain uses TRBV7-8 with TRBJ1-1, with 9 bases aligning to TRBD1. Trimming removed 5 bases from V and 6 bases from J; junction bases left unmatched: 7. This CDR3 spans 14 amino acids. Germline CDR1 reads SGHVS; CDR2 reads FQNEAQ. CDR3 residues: CASSPYRGPAEAFF. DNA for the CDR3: TGTGCCAGCAGCCCGTACAGGGGGCCGGCTGAAGCTTTCTTT.

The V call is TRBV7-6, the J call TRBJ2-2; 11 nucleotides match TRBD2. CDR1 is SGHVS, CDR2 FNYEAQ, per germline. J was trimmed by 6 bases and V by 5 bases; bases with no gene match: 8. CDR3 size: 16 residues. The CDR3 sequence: CASSRNSGRAAGELFF. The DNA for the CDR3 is TGTGCCAGCAGCCGAAATAGCGGGAGGGCCGCCGGGGAGCTGTTTTTT.

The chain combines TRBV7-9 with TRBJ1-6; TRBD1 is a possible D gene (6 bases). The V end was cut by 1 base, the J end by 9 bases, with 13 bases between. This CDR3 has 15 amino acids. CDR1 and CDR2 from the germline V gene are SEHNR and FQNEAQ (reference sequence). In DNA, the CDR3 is TGTGCCAGCAGCTTAGTGGGGGCGCCGGGTTCACCCCTCCACTTT. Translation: CASSLVGAPGSPLHF.

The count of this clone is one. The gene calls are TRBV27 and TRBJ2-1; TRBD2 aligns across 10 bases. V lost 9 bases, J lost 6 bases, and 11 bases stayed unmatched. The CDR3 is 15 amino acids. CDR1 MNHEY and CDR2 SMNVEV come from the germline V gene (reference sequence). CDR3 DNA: TGTGCCAGTAGCCCTAGACTAGCGGGTTCCAATGAGCAGTTCTTC. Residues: CASSPRLAGSNEQFF.

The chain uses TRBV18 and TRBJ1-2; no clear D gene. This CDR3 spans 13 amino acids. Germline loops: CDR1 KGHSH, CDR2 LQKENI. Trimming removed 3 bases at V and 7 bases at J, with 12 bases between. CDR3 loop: CASSPPGVSGYTF. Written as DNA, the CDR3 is TGTGCCAGCTCACCTCCGGGTGTGAGTGGCTACACCTTC. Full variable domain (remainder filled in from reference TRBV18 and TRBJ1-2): NAGVMQNPRHLVRRRGQEARLRCSPMKGHSHVYWYRQLPEEGLKFMVYLQKENIIDESGMPKERFSAEFPKEGPSILRIQQVVRGDSAAYFCASSPPGVSGYTFGSGTRLTVV.

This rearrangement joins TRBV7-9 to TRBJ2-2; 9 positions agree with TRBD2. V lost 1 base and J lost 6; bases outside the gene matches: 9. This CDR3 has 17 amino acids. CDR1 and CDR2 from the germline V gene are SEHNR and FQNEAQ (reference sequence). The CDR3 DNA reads TGTGCCAGCAGCTTAGAAAAGATCAGCGGGAGGCCCGGGGAGCTGTTTTTT. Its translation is CASSLEKISGRPGELFF.

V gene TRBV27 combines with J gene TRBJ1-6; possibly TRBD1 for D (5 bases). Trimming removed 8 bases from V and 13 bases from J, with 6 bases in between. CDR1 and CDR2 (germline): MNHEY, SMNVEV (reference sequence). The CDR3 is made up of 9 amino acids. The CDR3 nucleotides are TGTGCCAGCGGGGCTCCCCTCCACTTT. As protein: CASGAPLHF.

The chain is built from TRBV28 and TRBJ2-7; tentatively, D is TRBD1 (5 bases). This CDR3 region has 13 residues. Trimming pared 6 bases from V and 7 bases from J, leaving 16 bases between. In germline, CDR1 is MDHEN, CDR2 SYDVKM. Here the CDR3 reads CASRLPGYQEQYF. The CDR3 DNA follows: TGTGCCAGCAGACTTCCAGGGTATCAAGAGCAGTACTTC.

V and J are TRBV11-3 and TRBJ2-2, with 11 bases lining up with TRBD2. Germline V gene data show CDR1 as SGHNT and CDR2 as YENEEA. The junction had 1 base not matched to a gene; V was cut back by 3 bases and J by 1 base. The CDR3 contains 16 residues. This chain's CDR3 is CASSFGLAGNTGELFF. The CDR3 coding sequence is TGTGCCAGCAGCTTCGGACTAGCGGGGAACACCGGGGAGCTGTTTTTT.

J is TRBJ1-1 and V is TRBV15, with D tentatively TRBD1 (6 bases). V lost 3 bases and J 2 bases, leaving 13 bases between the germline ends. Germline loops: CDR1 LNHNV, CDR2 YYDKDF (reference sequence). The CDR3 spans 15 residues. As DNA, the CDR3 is TGTGCCACCAGCAGCCAGACAGGAATTAACACTGAAGCTTTCTTT. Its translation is CATSSQTGINTEAFF.

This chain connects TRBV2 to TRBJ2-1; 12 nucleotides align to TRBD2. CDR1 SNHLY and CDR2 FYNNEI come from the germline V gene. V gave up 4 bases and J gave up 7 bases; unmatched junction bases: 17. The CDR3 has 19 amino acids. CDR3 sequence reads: CASSGLAGEVPWSWNEQFF. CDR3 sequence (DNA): TGTGCCAGCAGTGGACTAGCGGGAGAAGTTCCATGGAGTTGGAATGAGCAGTTCTTC.

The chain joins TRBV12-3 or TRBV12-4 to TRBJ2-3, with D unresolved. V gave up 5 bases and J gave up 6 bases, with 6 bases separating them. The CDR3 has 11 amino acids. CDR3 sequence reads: CASSMEDTQYF. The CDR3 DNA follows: TGTGCCAGCAGTATGGAGGATACGCAGTATTTT.

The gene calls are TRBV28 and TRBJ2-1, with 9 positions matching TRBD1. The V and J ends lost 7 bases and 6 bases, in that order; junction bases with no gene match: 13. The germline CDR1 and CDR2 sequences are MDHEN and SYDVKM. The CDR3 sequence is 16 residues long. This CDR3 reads CASTPSDRGGSNEQFF. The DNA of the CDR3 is TGTGCCAGCACCCCCTCGGACAGGGGCGGTTCCAATGAGCAGTTCTTC.

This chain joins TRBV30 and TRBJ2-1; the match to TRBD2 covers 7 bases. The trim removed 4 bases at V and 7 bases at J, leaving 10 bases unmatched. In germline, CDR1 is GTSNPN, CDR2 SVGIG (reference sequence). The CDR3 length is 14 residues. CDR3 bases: TGTGCCTGGAATAGCGGGTCTGGGGAAAATGAGCAGTTCTTC. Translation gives CAWNSGSGENEQFF.